The 27 T cell receptor beta chains given below trace back to one sample, sequenced in a study of shared clonotypes between healthy human individuals. Method: immunoSEQ multiplex PCR; TCRdb's copy keeps in-frame clones and lacks some. This sample yields a few hundred thousand clones, of which around 81% are seen a single time; 12% belongs to the top ten. Sample: PBMCs. These receptors originate from a woman aged 40 to 55 in good health. Some clones in this sample may be carry-over from other donors' samples.

V gene TRBV25-1 combines with J gene TRBJ1-2; D is unresolved. Deletions cut 3 bases from V and 3 bases from J, with 8 bases between. Germline V lookup: CDR1 MGHDK, CDR2 SYGVNS. The CDR3 has 13 residues. The CDR3 loop reads CASSDEGDYGYTF. The CDR3 region has the DNA TGTGCCAGCAGTGACGAAGGAGACTATGGCTACACCTTC.

The gene calls are TRBV4-2 and TRBJ2-3, with D unresolved. The germline V and J ends were trimmed by 2 bases and 5 bases, with 5 bases remaining between them. CDR1 is LGHNA and CDR2 is YNFKEQ in the germline V gene. This CDR3 is built from 12 residues. As DNA, the CDR3 is TGTGCCAGCAGCCAAAGGAAAGATACGCAGTATTTT. It encodes CASSQRKDTQYF.

Comment on this clone: Other DNA sequences within the sample encode an identical CDR3. This chain uses TRBV7-8 with TRBJ1-5; D remains ambiguous. V shed 1 base and J shed 6 bases, with 4 bases lying between them. This CDR3 has 12 amino acids. Germline CDR1 SGHVS, CDR2 FQNEAQ. In DNA, the CDR3 is TGTGCCAGCAGCTTAGTAGGTCAGCCCCAGCATTTT. It translates to CASSLVGQPQHF.

This clone was observed many times. In the same sample, other DNA sequences code for this CDR3. This chain joins TRBV7-2 and TRBJ2-7; D is possibly TRBD1 (6 bases). Germline CDR1 SGHTA, CDR2 FQGNSA. V was cut by 5 bases and J by 2 bases, with 10 bases left in between. The CDR3 totals 13 residues. CDR3 sequence: CASSRDKTYEQYF. In nucleotides, the CDR3 is TGTGCCAGCAGCCGGGACAAGACCTACGAGCAGTACTTC.

The chain carries TRBV15 and TRBJ1-5, with D perhaps TRBD1 (6 bases). V lost 1 base to trimming and J lost 3 bases, with 10 bases between them. The CDR3 totals 15 residues. Germline assignment: CDR1 LNHNV and CDR2 YYDKDF (reference sequence). The CDR3 DNA reads TGTGCCACCAGCAGAGGGGCAGGGGACAATCAGCCCCAGCATTTT. Encoded protein: CATSRGAGDNQPQHF. The full variable domain, in which reference TRBV15 and TRBJ1-5 provide the parts outside the CDR3, is DAMVIQNPRYQVTQFGKPVTLSCSQTLNHNVMYWYQQKSSQAPKLLFHYYDKDFNNEADTPDNFQSRRPNTSFCFLDIRSPGLGDTAMYLCATSRGAGDNQPQHFGDGTRLSIL.

The chain is built from TRBV18 and TRBJ1-1; D is unclear. CDR1 and CDR2 from the germline V gene are KGHSH and LQKENI. CDR3 length equals 13 residues. V lost 6 bases and J 1 base, leaving 9 bases between the germline ends. CDR3 in amino acids: CASSFQANTEAFF. The CDR3 nucleotides are TGTGCCAGCTCGTTCCAGGCGAACACTGAAGCTTTCTTT.

This clone was seen more than once but under ten times. The chain is built from TRBV4-1 and TRBJ2-2; D not resolved. The CDR3 is 15 residues long. Trimming pared 3 bases from V and 1 base from J, leaving 9 bases between. Germline V gene sequence: CDR1 MGHRA, CDR2 YSYEKL. The CDR3 DNA sequence: TGCGCCAGCAGCCACTACCCCCTGAACACCGGGGAGCTGTTTTTT. As protein: CASSHYPLNTGELFF.

The CDR3 DNA reads TGTGCCAGCAGCTACAGTAGCGGGACATACGAGCAGTACTTC. Encoded protein: CASSYSSGTYEQYF. The chain links TRBV11-2 to TRBJ2-7; 8 positions agree with TRBD2. The germline V gene encodes CDR1 SGHAT and CDR2 FQNNGV. CDR3 size: 14 residues. The trim removed 4 bases at V and 4 bases at J, leaving 6 bases unmatched.

CDR3 protein: CASSIRGHLNYNEQFF. CDR3 sequence (DNA): TGTGCCAGTAGTATAAGGGGGCATCTGAACTACAATGAGCAGTTCTTC. The chain joins TRBV19 to TRBJ2-1, with 7 bases fitting TRBD1. V shed 2 bases and J 3 bases; nucleotides not matched to a gene: 7. CDR3 length: 16 amino acids. Per the germline V gene, CDR1 is LNHDA and CDR2 is SQIVND (reference sequence).

The chain recombines TRBV28 with TRBJ1-1; D perhaps matches TRBD1 (6 bases). Trimming removed 2 bases from V and 0 bases from J, with 7 bases in between. Germline CDR1 MDHEN, CDR2 SYDVKM. This CDR3 spans 14 amino acids. CDR3 region: CASSLGQLNTEAFF. CDR3 coding DNA: TGTGCCAGCAGTTTAGGACAGTTGAACACTGAAGCTTTCTTT.

The chain has TRBV9 and TRBJ2-3; maybe TRBD1 (5 bases). Trimming cost V 4 bases and J 4 bases, with 13 bases left between them. Germline V gene sequence: CDR1 SGDLS, CDR2 YYNGEE. This CDR3 spans 14 amino acids. CDR3 nucleotide sequence: TGTGCCAGCAGCCTGCAGGGTCTGTCAGATACGCAGTATTTT. This sequence encodes CASSLQGLSDTQYF.

J is TRBJ2-5 and V is TRBV5-1; no firm D call. The V and J ends lost 0 bases and 1 base respectively, with 10 bases between them. This CDR3 has 15 amino acids. CDR1 and CDR2 from the germline V gene are SGHRS and YFSETQ. The CDR3 nucleotides are TGCGCCAGCAGCTTGGGCCAGGCTTCCCAAGAGACCCAGTACTTC. Protein product: CASSLGQASQETQYF.

The chain uses TRBV25-1 and TRBJ1-3; perhaps TRBD1 as D (6 bases). Germline CDR1 reads MGHDK; CDR2 reads SYGVNS. This CDR3 has 16 amino acids. Trimming removed 3 bases from V and 4 bases from J, with 16 bases in between. The CDR3 DNA reads as TGTGCCAGCAGTGATCTAGGGGGAGGATTGGGAAACACCATATATTTT. Its protein is CASSDLGGGLGNTIYF.

This chain joins TRBV5-1 and TRBJ2-7; the D is unclear. In germline, CDR1 is SGHRS, CDR2 YFSETQ. Trimming cost V 4 bases and J 6 bases, with 17 bases left between them. This CDR3 contains 14 residues. The CDR3 sequence: CASSPPWSSLEQYF. In DNA, the CDR3 is TGCGCCAGCAGCCCCCCCTGGTCTTCCCTCGAGCAGTACTTC.

This chain joins TRBV4-1 and TRBJ2-2, with 13 nucleotides matching TRBD2. There are 18 residues in the CDR3. CDR1 MGHRA and CDR2 YSYEKL come from the germline V gene. After removal of 3 bases from V and 6 bases from J, the junction contained 10 bases not matched to a gene. This CDR3 reads CASSQAPTSGRDAGELFF. The DNA for the CDR3 is TGCGCCAGCAGCCAGGCCCCTACTAGCGGGAGGGATGCCGGGGAGCTGTTTTTT.

CDR3 DNA: TGTGCCAGCTCCCCGAGGGCGCCGAGGGAGCAGTACTTC. It codes for CASSPRAPREQYF. The rearrangement joins TRBV6-5 to TRBJ2-7, with D maybe TRBD2 (5 bases). CDR1 and CDR2 from the germline V gene are MNHEY and SVGAGI. CDR3 length: 13 amino acids. The V end lost 8 bases, the J end lost 7 bases, and 18 bases lay between the germline ends.

The V call is TRBV7-9, the J call TRBJ1-5; 11 bases match TRBD1. Trimming at V came to 7 bases and at J to 5 bases, leaving 10 bases not matched to a gene. The CDR3 runs 16 residues. CDR1 is SEHNR and CDR2 is FQNEAQ in the germline V gene (reference sequence). The CDR3 nucleotides are TGTGCCAGCATGAACCCGGGACAGGGGGTTTATCAGCCCCAGCATTTT. This codes for CASMNPGQGVYQPQHF.

V and J are TRBV6-4 and TRBJ2-3; D unclear. Germline lookup yields CDR1 MRHNA and CDR2 SNTAGT. V was pared by 2 bases and J by 0 bases, with 6 bases between. The CDR3 has 14 amino acids. As DNA, the CDR3 is TGTGCCAGCAGTGACGGGGATAGCACAGATACGCAGTATTTT. This codes for CASSDGDSTDTQYF.

This clone has more than one count but fewer than ten. V is TRBV5-1 and J is TRBJ2-7; TRBD1 matches at 8 bases. Germline CDR1 and CDR2: SGHRS and YFSETQ. The length of the CDR3 is 14 residues. V shed 5 bases and J 3 bases; nucleotides not matched to a gene: 7. The CDR3 DNA follows: TGCGCCAGCAGGGCCGCGGGACAGGTCTACGAGCAGTACTTC. Translated, it gives CASRAAGQVYEQYF.

This chain uses TRBV19 with TRBJ2-5, with 8 bases lining up with TRBD2. CDR1 and CDR2 from the germline V gene are LNHDA and SQIVND (reference sequence). J lost 4 bases, V lost 5 bases, and 3 bases had no gene match. The CDR3 consists of 13 residues. CDR3 coding DNA: TGTGCCAGTAGTCAGGGACTAGGAGAGACCCAGTACTTC. It translates to CASSQGLGETQYF.

Remarks on this clone: This may be a read error, as it is one base from a much larger clone. The chain joins TRBV19 to TRBJ2-7; weak D call: TRBD2 (6 bases). From germline, CDR1 is LNHDA and CDR2 SQIVND (reference sequence). This CDR3 is 13 amino acids long. As DNA, the CDR3 is TGTGCCAGTGGTATAACGCCCGGGGGCGAGCAGTACTTC. The encoded protein is CASGITPGGEQYF.

There are a few counts of this clone. The identical CDR3 is also encoded by other nucleotide sequences in the sample. V usage is TRBV7-2 and J usage is TRBJ1-4; tentatively, D is TRBD1 (6 bases). V gave up 5 bases and J gave up 8 bases, with 9 bases separating them. This CDR3 has 12 amino acids. Germline V gene sequence: CDR1 SGHTA, CDR2 FQGNSA. CDR3 loop: CASSPQGEKLFF. CDR3 coding DNA: TGTGCCAGCAGCCCCCAGGGGGAAAAACTGTTTTTT.

A word on this clone: It differs at one base from a far larger clone, so likely a read error. Other nucleotide sequences from this sample produce the same CDR3. This chain uses TRBV30 with TRBJ2-5; D might be TRBD2 (5 bases). The CDR3 extends over 13 amino acids. Germline V CDR1 and CDR2: GTSNPN, SVGIG (reference sequence). The CDR3 nucleotides are TGTGCCTGGAGTTATAGCGCCCAAGAGACTCAGTACTTC. Protein sequence: CAWSYSAQETQYF.

V gene TRBV11-1 combines with J gene TRBJ2-5; D could derive from TRBD1 or TRBD2 (5 bases each). The CDR3 is 14 amino acids. CDR1 SGHAT and CDR2 FQDESV come from the germline V gene (reference sequence). Trimming removed 5 bases at V and 4 bases at J, with 14 bases between. CDR3 nucleotide sequence: TGTGCCAGCAGCCCCCGGACTGGGGCAGAGACCCAGTACTTC. It encodes CASSPRTGAETQYF.

This clone was recorded only once. This sequence joins TRBV30 and TRBJ1-1; D uncertain. V lost 7 bases, J lost 1 base, and 10 bases lay in between. CDR3 length: 12 amino acids. Germline loops: CDR1 GTSNPN, CDR2 SVGIG (reference sequence). The DNA for the CDR3 is TGTGCCTCCTCGCCGCAGAACACTGAAGCTTTCTTT. Encoded protein: CASSPQNTEAFF.

The chain links TRBV28 to TRBJ1-2; D is unclear. The CDR3 is made up of 15 amino acids. Germline V gene sequence: CDR1 MDHEN, CDR2 SYDVKM. Trimming left V 5 bases short and J 4 bases short, with 17 bases between. CDR3 coding DNA: TGTGCCAGCAGTCCCATAAACCGCAGAGGCTATGGCTACACCTTC. Its protein is CASSPINRRGYGYTF.

V and J are TRBV7-8 and TRBJ2-5; a possible D gene is TRBD2 (7 bases). The CDR3 extends over 17 amino acids. Per the germline V gene, CDR1 is SGHVS and CDR2 is FQNEAQ. Trimming removed 1 base at V and 3 bases at J, with 18 bases between. CDR3 bases: TGTGCCAGCAGCTTAGAGGGCCTTGGGGGGGCAGAAGAGACCCAGTACTTC. This gives the protein CASSLEGLGGAEETQYF.